This T cell receptor beta chain was sequenced in a study of cytomegalovirus exposure and HLA in healthy donors (dated by TCRdb to the late 2010s). About the investigation overall: In an earlier analysis of approximately 500 of the donors, 276 Gb of sequence data and approximately 120 million unique TCR beta sequences from 180 million or so T cells were reported. Roughly 320 gigabases of sequencing data and around 85 million unique TCR sequences made up an early release that covered over 550 HLA-typed donors. The genetic ancestry cluster associated with self-reported Caucasian donors included about 81% of the approximately 400 genotyped donors. The study was designed to test whether signatures of past pathogen exposure could be identified by cataloging public T cell receptors. Using immunosequencing, the study profiled T cell repertoires from around 670 subjects and related those repertoires to cytomegalovirus serostatus. In addition to the first cohort of 666 subjects, a separate validation cohort of approximately 120 different subjects was used. To predict cytomegalovirus infection status, the study brought together high-throughput TCR immunosequencing, statistical association of individual TCRs with disease status, and machine learning. A later analysis re-examined previously published TCR beta repertoires from roughly 720 donors and added high-resolution HLA genotyping to investigate patterns of TCR occurrence. In the later analysis, no new phenotypic data were used to find candidate immune exposures; instead, reliance was placed on TCR beta sequences and their occurrence across donors. To decide whether each TCR beta V gene segment behaved as functional or pseudogenic, an earlier analysis of some 540 of the donors relied on high-throughput TCR beta sequencing. Donor age, sex, ethnicity and CMV serostatus were compiled together with the repertoire data. In a later genetic analysis, genome-wide SNP genotypes for about 55% of the roughly 700 donors were used, and that subset was treated as a discovery cohort. Every discovery cohort repertoire had been produced on one sequencing platform. Class I and class II HLA loci were covered by the typing at four-digit resolution. Typing coverage differed by locus: A, B, C, DRB1 and DQB1 were typed in roughly 629-640 donors, DQA1 in about 560, DPA1 in nearly 610, and DPB1 in 472. Five DR-DQ haplotypes were treated as single units for association and clustering because of strong linkage in the cohort. On average, roughly 200,000 unique TCR beta nucleotide sequences were sequenced per donor among 398 genotyped donors of the cohort, with roughly 18% of those sequences being non-productive.

Of note for this clone: The antigen it recognizes is unknown. Within one base of it there is no much larger clone, and no base qualities were kept.

Measured from the cysteine to the phenylalanine, the CDR3 is 15 residues long. The sequence is cut down to CDR3 DNA, 45 bases in frame from base 1. Via the germline V gene, CDR1 is LGHNA and CDR2 YSLEER. V lost 1 base and J lost 8 bases, and the count of bases not matched to a germline gene is 8. Library method: the immunoSEQ multiplex PCR assay. The multiplex PCR relied on a mix of 60 forward primers for TCR Vbeta segments and 13 reverse primers for TCR Jbeta segments. A multiplex PCR assay on genomic DNA amplified the CDR3 region of rearranged TCR beta genes. On the Illumina HiSeq System, the amplified TCR beta libraries were sequenced as 87-base-pair reads. In the authors' own workflow: In a later analysis, 70 million to 95 million unique TCR beta chains were counted across the 500 to 700 repertoires, and roughly 11 million of these chains were shared by at least two donors. A nearest-neighbor algorithm error-corrected the raw reads and collapsed the reads into unique sequences, merging closely related sequences to remove PCR and sequencing errors. Alignment of CDR3 sequences to IMGT reference sequences was used to assign V, D and J gene segments. For a sequence to be retained, at least a six-nucleotide match to both a V gene segment and a J gene segment was required. Rearrangements were called productive when the CDR3 lacked stop codons and stayed in frame with V and J; all others were non-productive. Following IMGT convention, CDR3 was defined as the stretch from the second conserved V-encoded cysteine to the conserved J-encoded phenylalanine. The earlier analysis of some 550 of the donors excluded any sequence lacking an unambiguous match to a single V gene segment. An earlier analysis of over 450 of the donors classified V segments as functional when productive rearrangements were above 56.7% and as segregating when the standard deviation between donors was above 5%. A statistical classification framework was built to diagnose cytomegalovirus status from the catalog of TCR beta chain sequences. V and J gene assignment, in a later analysis, came from comparing TCR nucleotide sequences with IMGT/GENE-DB human TR gene sequences. The TCRdist pipeline was used in a later analysis to assign CDR3 sequences and most-parsimonious VDJ recombination scenarios. In a later analysis, each TCR beta chain was defined by its CDR3 amino acid sequence together with its V-gene family, and reads lacking a unique V-gene family were excluded. A later analysis removed roughly 590 highly shared, low-generation-probability nucleotide sequences to deal with suspected cross-contamination and a sequencing artifact. In a later analysis, a clonal expansion index was calculated for each public chain from normalized within-repertoire ranks of inferred template counts. A later analysis computed generation probabilities with a VDJ recombination model fitted to out-of-frame rearrangements, and checked the results against IGoR. Hypergeometric tests were used in a later analysis to score TCR-TCR, TCR-HLA and TCR-CMV co-occurrence, with a repertoire-size bias correction applied to the TCR pairs. A later analysis estimated false discovery rates by permuting HLA or CMV assignments 20 times. In a later analysis, co-occurring TCRs were grouped using DBSCAN, and TCRdist sequence similarity was added for clustering within HLA-allele-positive subsets. Co-occurrence clustering excluded repertoires with fewer than 30,000 or more than 120,000 public chains, plus five with anomalous nucleotide sharing. TCRdb limited this immuneACCESS table to in-frame rearrangements with V and J called. A share of clones is missing; checked studies link under half to unresolved V genes, and the rest is unexplained. V, J and clone size reflect that table, while D and trimming were determined from the DNA. The sample yields about 120,000 clones; 60% to 80% were counted once. Of the sample, about 7.3% falls within the top ten clones.

The cohort consisted of 650 to 700 healthy bone marrow donors. At the time of sampling, all cohort members were nominally healthy, though unrecorded immune exposures were likely present. The donor tested CMV seronegative, placing the donor among the roughly 340 seronegative members of the cohort. A peripheral blood sample was collected from each donor, and TCR beta sequencing was performed on peripheral blood mononuclear cells. Genomic DNA extraction from the blood cell samples was performed with the Qiagen DNeasy Blood Extraction Kit. Here is what the overall study found, with its caveats: The study gave a list of 150 to 200 TCR beta chains associated with cytomegalovirus. According to a later analysis, parvovirus B19, influenza, CMV and Epstein-Barr virus appeared linked to several top co-occurrence clusters. Because counts were too low, about 15 rarely observed V segments, including chromosome 9 orphons, were left out of the earlier analysis of 587 of the donors. V-gene and J-gene trimming of TCR beta chains was associated with a missense DCLRE1C variant in a later genetic analysis, and the association was replicated in an independent cohort. The authors suggested that the approach could potentially be generalized to other disease states and immunological phenotypes. Assigning TCR associations to individual alleles was difficult when HLA alleles, especially DR and DQ, strongly co-occurred. Because the 87-base-pair reads could not distinguish some IMGT-functional V segments, including TRBV6-2 and TRBV6-3, those segments were excluded. The only immune exposure information available for the cohort was CMV serostatus. A later genetic analysis reported fewer N-insertions in productive TCRs among donors in an Asian-associated ancestry cluster than the roughly 640-donor mean. Specific HLA alleles were associated with about 17,000 TCR beta sequences at a false discovery rate of 0.05 in a later analysis. The presence/absence analyses assumed that sequencing depth was roughly uniform across donors, and that assumption may not be true. Because HLA typing was missing for some donors at each locus, association tests included only the typed subset. Most TCR sequences were seen in very few donors, while some public TCRs were found in many individuals. Linkage disequilibrium might explain the correlated functional status among segregating V segments, but an unknown experimental factor could not be excluded. In a later analysis, most CMV-associated TCR beta chains were found to appear HLA-restricted, with HLA associations seemingly driven largely by CMV exposure. An earlier analysis of approximately 530 of the donors showed that most TCR beta V segments appeared in productive rearrangements either about 90% or about 30% of the time, which broadly matched IMGT annotations. A later analysis found that HLA-associated TCR beta chains were more clonally expanded and had lower generation probabilities than equally common non-associated chains. In vitro tests confirmed that three of the cytomegalovirus-associated TCR beta chains recognize cytomegalovirus antigens. A further reported finding was that TCR beta sequences accurately predicted the HLA-A and HLA-B alleles for most subjects in the first cohort. The classifier was reported to diagnose cytomegalovirus status with high specificity and sensitivity in both the original cohort and the validation cohort. The sequencing pipeline was judged likely to have produced a cluster of highly shared sequence variants as a technical artifact. According to a later analysis, TCR association rates differed among HLA loci, with DRB1 alleles showing the most associated TCRs and HLA-C alleles showing the fewest. This cohort had only TCR beta chains sequenced, and the lack of alpha or paired-chain data limited which features could be detected.

The material sequenced was PBMCs. This chain is built from TRBV4-3 and TRBJ2-1; TRBD2 lines up with 7 middle nucleotides. This TCR was recovered from a male donor in good health and CMV-seronegative. The DNA sequence follows: TGCGCCAGCAGCCAAGGCCTCGGGAGCGGGGATGAGCAGTTCTTC. Translation gives CASSQGLGSGDEQFF.